These 20 T cell receptor beta chains originate from one sample sequenced in a study of patients and donors after allogeneic stem cell transplantation. TCRdb independently ran MiXCR on the RT-PCR reads; one entry per CDR3 protein. The sample lists more than 55,000 distinct CDR3 sequences, 13% seen once, with around 30% in the top ten. Sequenced input: blood, either unsorted or a sorted T cell fraction (not recorded which). The receptors were gathered from a human donor who was either an allogeneic HSCT recipient or a stem cell or donor lymphocyte infusion donor (not recorded which). It is not recorded whose cells these are; they may come from a transplant donor.

In its sample, this clonotype was seen many times. The rearrangement links TRBV28 to TRBJ1-2, with D perhaps matching TRBD1 (5 bases). The V end was cut by 1 base, the J end by 8 bases, with 14 bases between. This CDR3 has 14 residues. CDR1 MDHEN and CDR2 SYDVKM come from the germline V gene. The CDR3 DNA follows: TGTGCCAGCAGTTTATTGGACACCCGAAGCGGCTACACCTTC. Protein sequence: CASSLLDTRSGYTF.

This clonotype came up a few times. The gene calls are TRBV5-8 and TRBJ1-1; 7 bases match TRBD1. Germline V lookup: CDR1 SGHTS, CDR2 YDEGEE. Trimming at V came to 4 bases and at J to 1 base, leaving 10 bases not matched to a gene. The CDR3 covers 16 residues. The CDR3 coding sequence is TGTGCCAGCAGCGACCTAAGACAGGGTGGGAACACTGAAGCTTTCTTT. Translating gives CASSDLRQGGNTEAFF.

This clonotype was recorded many times. The V call is TRBV5-4, the J call TRBJ2-7; D not certain. From germline, CDR1 is SGHNT and CDR2 YYREEE (reference sequence). Trimming removed 0 bases from V and 3 bases from J, with 7 bases in between. The CDR3 extends over 13 amino acids. CDR3 in DNA: TGTGCCAGCAGCTTGGATCTGCACTACGAGCAGTACTTC. Encoded protein: CASSLDLHYEQYF.

The sample holds a few counts of this clonotype. The chain is built from TRBV18 and TRBJ2-3, with D hard to call. V lost 2 bases and J 4 bases, leaving 7 bases between the germline ends. CDR1 KGHSH and CDR2 LQKENI come from the germline V gene. The CDR3 runs 13 residues. CDR3 sequence reads: CASSPDGPDTQYF. DNA for the CDR3: TGTGCCAGCTCACCAGACGGGCCAGATACGCAGTATTTT.

This clonotype was found a few times. This rearrangement joins TRBV6-5 to TRBJ2-2, with a weak D call TRBD2 (5 bases). V was trimmed by 8 bases and J by 7 bases, leaving 17 bases between them. Germline lookup yields CDR1 MNHEY and CDR2 SVGAGI. The CDR3 totals 14 residues. The CDR3 region is CASGRGSAGGELFF. CDR3 in DNA: TGTGCCAGCGGCCGGGGATCTGCTGGCGGGGAGCTGTTTTTT.

The genes are TRBV7-3 and TRBJ2-1; 10 bases line up with TRBD2. CDR3 length equals 16 residues. Germline V gives CDR1 SGHTA, CDR2 FQGTGA. Trimming cost V 4 bases and J 7 bases; bases outside gene matches: 10. The CDR3 spells CASSSEGASGRNEQFF. The DNA for the CDR3 is TGTGCCAGCAGCTCGGAGGGGGCTAGCGGGAGAAATGAGCAGTTCTTC.

This clonotype was seen at least ten times. This chain uses TRBV12-3 or TRBV12-4 with TRBJ2-4, with a weak D call TRBD2 (5 bases). This CDR3 contains 18 residues. Trimming shortened V by 3 bases and J by 0 bases, and 18 bases separated the two germline ends. The CDR3 spells CASSFRAGLDLAKNIQYF. CDR3 sequence (DNA): TGTGCCAGCAGTTTTAGGGCCGGACTCGATCTAGCCAAAAACATTCAGTACTTC.

This clonotype was picked up many times. V and J are TRBV27 and TRBJ1-2, with no clear D. Looked up from germline, CDR1 is MNHEY and CDR2 is SMNVEV (reference sequence). This CDR3 has 13 amino acids. V lost 3 bases and J 4 bases, leaving 9 bases between the germline ends. For the CDR3, the DNA is TGTGCCAGCAGTTTGGAGGGAATCTATGGCTACACCTTC. It encodes CASSLEGIYGYTF.

This clonotype is medium-sized by share. V and J are TRBV11-2 and TRBJ1-2; TRBD1 aligns across 8 bases. V lost 5 bases and J lost 5; bases outside the gene matches: 7. The germline gives CDR1 SGHAT, CDR2 FQNNGV. CDR3 length: 14 residues. The CDR3 region has the DNA TGTGCCAGCAGCCCCCGGACAGGGTTTTATGGCTACACCTTC. Translating gives CASSPRTGFYGYTF.

The chain links TRBV10-3 to TRBJ2-7; 8 bases fit TRBD2. V was pared by 6 bases and J by 4 bases, with 8 bases of the junction left unmatched. This CDR3 is built from 14 residues. Germline V CDR1 and CDR2: ENHRY, SYGVKD. The CDR3 spells CAISASGLVYEQYF. Here the CDR3 DNA reads TGTGCCATCAGCGCTTCGGGACTAGTATACGAGCAGTACTTC.

There are a few counts of this clonotype. The chain couples TRBV28 to TRBJ2-7, with D perhaps matching TRBD2 (7 bases). Trimming took 2 bases from V and 5 from J, leaving 13 bases between them. This CDR3 has 14 residues. From germline, CDR1 is MDHEN and CDR2 SYDVKM. Here the CDR3 reads CASSLEGGMDEQYF. The CDR3 DNA is TGTGCCAGCAGTTTAGAGGGGGGGATGGACGAGCAGTACTTC.

The V call is TRBV11-3, the J call TRBJ1-3; D unclear. Germline V gene sequence: CDR1 SGHNT, CDR2 YENEEA. V gave up 6 bases and J gave up 0 bases, with 9 bases separating them. CDR3 size: 14 residues. The CDR3 loop is CASSHGSSGNTIYF. CDR3 DNA sequence: TGTGCCAGCAGTCACGGGAGCTCTGGAAACACCATATATTTT. Together with reference TRBV11-3 and TRBJ1-3, the CDR3 gives the full variable domain: EAGVVQSPRYKIIEKKQPVAFWCNPISGHNTLYWYLQNLGQGPELLIRYENEEAVDDSQLPKDRFSAERLKGVDSTLKIQPAELGDSAVYLCASSHGSSGNTIYFGEGSWLTVV.

This clonotype was observed a single time. This rearrangement joins TRBV3-1 to TRBJ1-2, with D hard to call. Deletions cut 9 bases from V and 2 bases from J, with 10 bases between. Germline V gene lookup returns CDR1 LGHDT and CDR2 YNNKEL (reference sequence). The CDR3 runs 12 residues. The CDR3 DNA is TGTGCCAGTTCCGGGTCGAACTATGGCTACACCTTC. This sequence encodes CASSGSNYGYTF.

This clonotype showed up just a few times. Here the CDR3 reads CASSTGTSGTNEQFF. The CDR3, as DNA: TGTGCCAGCAGCACCGGGACTAGCGGGACCAATGAGCAGTTCTTC. The chain is built from TRBV27 and TRBJ2-1; 13 bases map to TRBD2. J lost 6 bases, V lost 6 bases, and 5 bases had no gene match. CDR3 length: 15 amino acids. The V gene's germline CDR1 is MNHEY and CDR2 SMNVEV (reference sequence).

The genes are TRBV7-9 and TRBJ1-1, with TRBD1 matching over 10 bases. The V gene end was trimmed by 4 bases and the J gene end by 0 bases; junction bases not matched to a gene: 2. This CDR3 spans 15 amino acids. Per germline, CDR1 SEHNR and CDR2 FQNEAQ (reference sequence). In DNA, the CDR3 is TGTGCCAGCAGCTCCGGGACAGGGGTGAACACTGAAGCTTTCTTT. Protein: CASSSGTGVNTEAFF.

This clonotype came up a few times. The CDR3 is CASSYGTSGQETQYF. The CDR3 DNA reads as TGTGCCAGCAGCTACGGGACTAGCGGCCAAGAGACCCAGTACTTC. This chain connects TRBV7-9 to TRBJ2-5; 11 nucleotides line up with TRBD2. Germline V gene sequence: CDR1 SEHNR, CDR2 FQNEAQ (reference sequence). There are 15 residues in the CDR3. V was pared by 4 bases and J by 1 base, with 2 bases of the junction left unmatched.

The J gene is TRBJ2-5, the V gene TRBV11-3; 8 positions agree with TRBD1. The length of the CDR3 is 14 residues. CDR1 is SGHNT, CDR2 YENEEA, per germline. The ends lost 4 bases at V and 3 bases at J; junction bases unmatched: 4. The CDR3 sequence is CASSSRTGKETQYF. The CDR3 nucleotides read TGTGCCAGCAGCTCTCGGACAGGGAAAGAGACCCAGTACTTC.

This clonotype occurred once. The V gene is TRBV24-1, the J gene TRBJ2-1; 10 bases map to TRBD2. The germline gives CDR1 KGHDR, CDR2 SFDVKD. V was pared by 3 bases and J by 15 bases, with 7 bases of the junction left unmatched. The CDR3 sequence is 13 residues long. The DNA of the CDR3 is TGTGCCACCAGTGATGCTGGACTAGCGGCGCTGTTCTTC. This gives the protein CATSDAGLAALFF.

This clonotype appeared a few times. The chain combines TRBV5-1 with TRBJ2-3, with D possibly TRBD2 on 5 matching bases. V lost 2 bases and J 4 bases, leaving 8 bases between the germline ends. Germline V gene sequence: CDR1 SGHRS, CDR2 YFSETQ. CDR3 length: 13 residues. The CDR3 DNA is TGCGCCAGCAGCTTCCTAGCCGCAGATACGCAGTATTTT. Translating it yields CASSFLAADTQYF.

The rearrangement uses TRBV20-1 and TRBJ2-1, with 11 bases matching TRBD2. This CDR3 has 18 amino acids. The germline CDR1 and CDR2 sequences are DFQATT and SNEGSKA (reference sequence). J lost 1 base, V lost 1 base, and 9 bases had no gene match. In DNA, the CDR3 is TGCAGTGCTAGAGTTCGCCTAGCGGGAGGTATTTCCTACAATGAGCAGTTCTTC. Protein product: CSARVRLAGGISYNEQFF.